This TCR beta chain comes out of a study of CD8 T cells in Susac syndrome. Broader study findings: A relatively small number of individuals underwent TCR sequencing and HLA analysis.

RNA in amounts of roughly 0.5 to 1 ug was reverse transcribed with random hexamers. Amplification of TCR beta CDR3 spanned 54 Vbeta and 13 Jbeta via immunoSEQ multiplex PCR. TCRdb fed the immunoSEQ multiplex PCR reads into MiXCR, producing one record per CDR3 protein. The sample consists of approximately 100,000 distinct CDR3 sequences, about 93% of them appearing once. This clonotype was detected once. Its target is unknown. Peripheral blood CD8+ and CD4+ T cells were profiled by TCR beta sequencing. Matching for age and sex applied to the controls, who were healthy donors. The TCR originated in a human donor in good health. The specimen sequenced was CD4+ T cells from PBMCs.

CDR3 sequence reads: CASSLQWGSGNEQFF. The CDR3 DNA sequence: TGTGCCAGCAGCTTACAATGGGGGTCCGGGAATGAGCAGTTCTTC. The rearrangement joins TRBV7-2 to TRBJ2-1, with D perhaps assigned TRBD1 or TRBD2 (5 bases each). The CDR3 is made up of 15 amino acids. CDR1 and CDR2 from the germline V gene are SGHTA and FQGNSA. V was cut by 2 bases and J by 7 bases, with 15 bases left in between.